The 2 T cell receptor beta chains below were found in one sample sequenced in a study of blood T cell repertoires in COVID-19. The repertoire was sequenced with immunoSEQ multiplex PCR; TCRdb's copy has only in-frame clones and lacks some. The sample holds almost 90,000 clones, 88% seen once. The sample was peripheral blood. The receptor set was obtained from a man older than 75 with acute or convalescent COVID-19.

The V call is TRBV10-2, the J call TRBJ1-4; a weak D match, TRBD1 (6 bases). Trimming took 6 bases from V and 8 from J, leaving 16 bases between them. CDR3 size: 14 residues. The germline V gene encodes CDR1 WSHSY and CDR2 SAAADI. The CDR3 coding sequence is TGCGCCAGCAGGGGGGCCCTGGCTGGGGAAAAACTGTTTTTT. Translating it yields CASRGALAGEKLFF.

The V and J genes are TRBV7-9 and TRBJ1-1; D gene unclear. Trimming cost V 2 bases and J 6 bases, with 4 bases left between them. The length of the CDR3 is 11 residues. Germline V lookup: CDR1 SEHNR, CDR2 FQNEAQ (reference sequence). Written as DNA, the CDR3 is TGTGCCAGCAGCTTACGGGCTGAAGCTTTCTTT. Translated, it gives CASSLRAEAFF.